This T cell receptor (beta chain) comes out of a study of control samples from healthy donors and cancer patients. This CDR3 spans 16 amino acids. V shed 4 bases and J shed 10 bases, with 25 bases lying between them. Per the germline V gene, CDR1 is SGHTA and CDR2 is FQGNSA. Data came from immunoSEQ multiplex PCR; TCRdb stores just in-frame clones and leaves some out. Among about 110,000 clones listed, around nine tenths were seen once. Material: blood. The chain combines TRBV7-2 with TRBJ1-1; tentative D call: TRBD1 (6 bases). The receptor was isolated from a human donor in good health. The donor label of this sample is uncertain. CDR3 region: CASSWGGSGQRTGAFF. The CDR3, as DNA: TGTGCCAGCAGCTGGGGCGGTAGCGGACAGAGGACGGGAGCTTTCTTT. Using reference TRBV7-2 and TRBJ1-1 for the parts outside the CDR3, the full variable domain is GAGVSQSPSNKVTEKGKDVELRCDPISGHTALYWYRQSLGQGLEFLIYFQGNSAPDKSGLPSDRFSAERTGGSVSTLTIQRTQQEDSAVYLCASSWGGSGQRTGAFFGQGTRLTVV.